This T cell receptor beta chain stems from a study of shared clonotypes between healthy human individuals (dated by TCRdb to 2018 to 2021). Background for the entire study: The cohort comprised a couple of women and a few men aged 18 to 49 years. For each donor, three plates each were used for CD4 naive and CD4 memory, two plates were used for CD8 naive, and one plate was used for CD8 memory. To estimate repertoire size and how much clonotypes are shared between individuals, the study performed deep sequencing of blood TCR repertoires from a handful of healthy adults. Different laboratories and diverse techniques were used to prepare libraries and sequence TCR repertoires, to increase sequencing depth and limit assay-specific biases. Each donor's leukapheresis produced roughly between about 0.9 and 9.5 billion PBMCs. On the study overall, not on this receptor specifically: Sampling was limited to blood, and TCR repertoires in tissue likely differ from TCR repertoires in blood. Pairwise subsampling led to the expectation that sequencing depth would affect the degree of clonotype sharing among donors. Because the study included a small number of donors, the genetic and exposure-history diversity represented was limited. Compared with non-shared clonotypes, the clonotypes found in all four sorted-subset donors had higher generation probabilities. Estimated clonotype richness was generally larger for naive than for memory subsets. Even with the large sequencing depth, rarefaction of the sorted-subset datasets indicated that sequencing was incomplete. When a handful of donors were compared, the shared fraction of clonotypes was roughly 5% for naive CD4, approximately 3.5% for naive CD8, more than 2% for memory CD4, and around 0.4% for memory CD8.

TCR CDR3 regions were amplified from genomic DNA by multiplex PCR using the deep immunoSEQ assay. Genomic DNA extracted from each cell subset was distributed evenly over all wells of several immunoSEQ 96-well plates, and each plate served as one replicate. For sorted subsets, each replicate PCR was loaded with about 0.2 ug genomic DNA, equivalent to 30,000 or so T cell genomes. Purified libraries were quantified with a Qubit 3.0 fluorometer, sized on a Bioanalyzer 2100, and re-quantified with the KAPA Library Quantification kit. Every immunoSEQ 96-well plate was sequenced on a separate single-read 150-cycle Illumina NextSeq 550 flow cell. Under the source paper's analysis protocol: Because only junctional sequences without quality scores were contained in the immunoSEQ output, filtering matching that applied to full-length reads could not be performed. Sequences were annotated with PyIR, a Python wrapper for IgBLAST v1.9, using IMGT germline references to assign V/J genes and CDR3. Any read was removed if the V/J assignment was weak (E-value above 1e-6), the CDR3 was missing, or the read contained stop codons, out-of-frame junctions, or ambiguous translated residues. V3J clonotypes were defined by identical inferred V gene, J gene, and CDR3 amino acid sequence. The percentage overlap between two repertoires was calculated by dividing the number of shared unique clonotypes by the size of the smaller repertoire. Three approaches were used to assess repertoire richness: RTK rarefaction, the Chao1 estimator, and Recon v2.1 estimates of unobserved clonotypes. Generation probabilities for all TCRbeta clonotypes obtained by the gDNA method from a handful of donors were computed using OLGA. TCRdb mirrors the immuneACCESS table, restricted to in-frame sequences. Some clones are absent from its copies; in checked studies, under half trace to an unresolved V gene, and the reason for the others is unknown. That table supplies the V and J calls and clone size; D and trimming were determined from the DNA. In all, the sample holds approximately 1,000,000 clones, and approximately 77% of those were seen once. The ten most abundant clones make up roughly 0.83% of the sample.

The donors were healthy, HIV-negative adults with no recently reported acute infections or vaccinations. All donors were Caucasian adults living in Nashville, Tennessee, USA. CD4+ T cells were enriched through magnetic negative selection, after which naive cells were positively selected on CD45RA and the remaining negative fraction served as the memory subset. Blood was collected by leukapheresis, and PBMCs were isolated by Ficoll-Histopaque density gradient centrifugation and then cryopreserved in liquid nitrogen vapor phase. Analytical flow cytometry was used to check the purity and quantity of each magnetically sorted T cell population. From each sorted fraction, genomic DNA was isolated and quantified by UV absorbance on a Nanodrop 2000c. The CDR3 numbers 13 residues from cysteine through phenylalanine. CDR3 DNA only is kept here, 39 bases in frame from base 1. CDR1 and CDR2 are drawn from the germline V gene: MNHNS, SASEGT. The germline V and J ends show losses of 10 bases and 3 bases respectively, and no gene match explains 5 bases of the junction.

As for this clone: It lacks a known antigen. No clone much larger than this one lies a single base away; base qualities are absent.

This receptor chain uses TRBV6-1 and TRBJ1-5, and 8 bases in between align with TRBD1. This TCR came from a young man in good health. Some clones in this sample may be carry-over from other donors' samples. Source material: memory CD4+ T cells from PBMCs. The cell subset or site label here, explained by the study, means: CD45RA-negative fraction. The CDR3 region reads CAIRTGNNQPQHF. The base sequence is TGTGCCATAAGGACAGGGAACAATCAGCCCCAGCATTTT.